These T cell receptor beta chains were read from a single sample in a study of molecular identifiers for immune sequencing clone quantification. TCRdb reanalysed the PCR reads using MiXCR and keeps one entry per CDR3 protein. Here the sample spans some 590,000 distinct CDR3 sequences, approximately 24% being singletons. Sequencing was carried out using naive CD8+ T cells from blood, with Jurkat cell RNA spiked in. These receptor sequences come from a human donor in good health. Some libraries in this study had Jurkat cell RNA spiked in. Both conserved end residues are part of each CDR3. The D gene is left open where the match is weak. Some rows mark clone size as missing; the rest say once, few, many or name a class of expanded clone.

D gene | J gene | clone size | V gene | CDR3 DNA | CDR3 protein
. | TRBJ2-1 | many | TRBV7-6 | TGTGCCAGCAGTCAAGGAGGGGATGAGCAGTTCTTC | CASSQGGDEQFF
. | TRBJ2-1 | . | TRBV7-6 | TGTGCCAGCAGCTTAAGTTTCTCGGGCCATGAGCAGTTCTTC | CASSLSFSGHEQFF
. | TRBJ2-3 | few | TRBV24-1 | TGTGCCACCAGTGACCCTGCTGGGGGGTCCACAGATACGCAGTATTTT | CATSDPAGGSTDTQYF
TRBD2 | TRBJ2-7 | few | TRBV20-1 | TGCAGTGCTAGAGATGCGGGAGGGGGATACGAGCAGTACTTC | CSARDAGGGYEQYF
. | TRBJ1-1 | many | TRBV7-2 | TGTGCCAGCAGCTTAGTCCCGGCAGGGGTGGTTTTGGACACTGAAGCTTTCTTT | CASSLVPAGVVLDTEAFF
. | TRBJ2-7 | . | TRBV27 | TGTGCCAGCAGTCCCGGGACAAGGGTCTACGAGCAGTACTTC | CASSPGTRVYEQYF
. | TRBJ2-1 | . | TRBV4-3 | TGCGCCAGCAGCCAAGTTAGGAACTGGGATGAGCAGTTCTTC | CASSQVRNWDEQFF
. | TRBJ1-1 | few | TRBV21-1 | TGTGCCAGCAGCCGCGGTAGGTCAAGATTGCGAGCTTTCTTT | CASSRGRSRLRAFF
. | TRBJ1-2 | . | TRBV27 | TGTGCCAGCCGCACCCCCGACAGCTTCTATGACTACACCTTC | CASRTPDSFYDYTF
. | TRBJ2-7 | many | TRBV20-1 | TGCAGTGCTAGAGAGGAGCGGTACGAGCAGTACTTC | CSAREERYEQYF
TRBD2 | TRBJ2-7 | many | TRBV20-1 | TGCAGTGCTAGAGATATGCAACTAGCGAGCTTCTACGAGCAGTACTTC | CSARDMQLASFYEQYF
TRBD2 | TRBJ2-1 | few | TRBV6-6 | TGTGCCAGCAGTTACTACCGGGGGGTCGATGAGCAGCTCTTC | CASSYYRGVDEQLF
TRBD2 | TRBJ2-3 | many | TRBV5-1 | TGCGCCAGCAGCTACGCGCTAGCGGGGGGGCCCGAAGATACGCAGTATTTT | CASSYALAGGPEDTQYF
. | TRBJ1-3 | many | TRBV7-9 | TGTGCCAGCAGCTCAACAGGGCCCCCTGGAAACACCATATATTTT | CASSSTGPPGNTIYF
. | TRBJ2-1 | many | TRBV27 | TGTGCCAGCAGTTGGGCTCTCGGGTACAATGAGCAGTTCTTC | CASSWALGYNEQFF
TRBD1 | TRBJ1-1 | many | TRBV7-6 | TGTGCCAGCAGTCTAACTGGGACAGGGGATCAAGCTTTCTTT | CASSLTGTGDQAFF
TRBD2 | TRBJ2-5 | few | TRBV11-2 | TGTGCCAGCATGCGGACTAGTTTACAAGAGACCCAGTACTTC | CASMRTSLQETQYF
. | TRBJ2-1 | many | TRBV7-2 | TGTGCCAGCAGCTTAGTGGCCGGGAGCTCCTACAATGAGCAGTTCTTC | CASSLVAGSSYNEQFF
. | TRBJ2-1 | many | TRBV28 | TGTGCCAGCAGTTTAGTCGCGGGGGCCCCCGATGAGCAGTTCTTC | CASSLVAGAPDEQFF
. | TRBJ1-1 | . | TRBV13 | TGTGCCAGCAGCTACGGGGTCTTAAAGGCTGAAGCTTTCTTT | CASSYGVLKAEAFF
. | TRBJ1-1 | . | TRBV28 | TGTGCCAGCAGTTCTATTCCGACAGGGAACACTGAAGCTTTCTTT | CASSSIPTGNTEAFF
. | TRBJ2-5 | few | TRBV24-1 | TGTGCCACCAGTGATTATATGCAAGAGACCCAGTACTTC | CATSDYMQETQYF
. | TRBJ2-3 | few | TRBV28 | TGTGCCAGCAGAACGGTTCTGAAATCCCTGGCGGATACGCAGTATTTT | CASRTVLKSLADTQYF
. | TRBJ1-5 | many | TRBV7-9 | TGTGCCAGCACCAGCTCGCCCCAGCATTTT | CASTSSPQHF
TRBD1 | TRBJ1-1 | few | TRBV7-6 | TGTGCCAGCAGCTTATTTTCTAGGTCCCCACCTACCGGACAGGGGGCGAAGGTAGCTGAAGCTTTCTTT | CASSLFSRSPPTGQGAKVAEAFF